This TCR beta chain was identified during a study of CD8 T cells in ankylosing spondylitis. Using quantitative 5'-RACE with molecular barcodes, the authors made TCR beta libraries. TCRdb analysed the 5' RACE reads with MiXCR anew, one entry per CDR3 protein. The table lists 150,000 to 200,000 distinct CDR3 sequences, over 10% of them singletons, with approximately 11% in the top ten. Germline CDR1 LGHNA, CDR2 YSLEER. The CDR3 is 17 amino acids. Between the trimmed V and J ends, which lost 4 bases and 5 bases, there was a span of 22 bases. There are many counts of this clonotype. Sequencing input: blood, either unsorted or a sorted T cell fraction (not recorded which). The clonotype was recovered from a female donor with ankylosing spondylitis or in good health (not recorded which). The chain uses TRBV4-3 and TRBJ2-3, with a possible D match to TRBD2 (5 bases). The CDR3 reads CASSPGRGLALGDTQYF. As DNA, the CDR3 is TGCGCCAGCAGCCCCGGACGAGGTCTAGCCCTGGGAGATACGCAGTATTTT.